This T cell receptor beta chain was recovered during a study of technical replicates of blood from a handful of donors. Trimming stripped 2 bases from V and 8 bases from J, with 20 bases between. The length of the CDR3 is 16 residues. CDR1 and CDR2 from the germline V gene are SGHDT and YYEEEE. Repertoires were generated with immunoSEQ multiplex PCR, while TCRdb's copy carries only in-frame clones and drops some. The table records under 95,000 clones, about 90% of them present only once. This receptor was identified in a human donor in good health. The rearrangement uses TRBV5-6 and TRBJ2-1; perhaps TRBD2 as D (6 bases). Sequencing was done on a sample of T cells isolated from PBMCs. The CDR3 loop reads CASSLTLLAWVDEQFF. CDR3 DNA sequence: TGTGCCAGCAGCTTAACTTTACTAGCCTGGGTGGATGAGCAGTTCTTC.